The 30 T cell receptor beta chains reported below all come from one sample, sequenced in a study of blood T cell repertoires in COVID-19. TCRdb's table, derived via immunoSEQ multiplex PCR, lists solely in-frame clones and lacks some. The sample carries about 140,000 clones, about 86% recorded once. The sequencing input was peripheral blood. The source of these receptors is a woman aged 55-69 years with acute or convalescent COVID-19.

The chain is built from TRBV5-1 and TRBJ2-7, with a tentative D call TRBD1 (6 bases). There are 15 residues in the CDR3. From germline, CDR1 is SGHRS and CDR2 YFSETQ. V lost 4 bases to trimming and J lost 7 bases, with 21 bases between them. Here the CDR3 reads CASSPTPQGPVEQYF. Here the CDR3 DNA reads TGCGCCAGCAGCCCTACCCCACAGGGCCCGGTGGAGCAGTACTTC.

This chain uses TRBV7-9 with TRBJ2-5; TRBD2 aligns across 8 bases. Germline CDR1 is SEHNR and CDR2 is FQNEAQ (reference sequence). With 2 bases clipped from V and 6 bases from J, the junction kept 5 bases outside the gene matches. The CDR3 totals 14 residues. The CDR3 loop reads CASSLNGGEKTQYF. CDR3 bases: TGTGCCAGCAGCTTAAACGGGGGGGAAAAGACCCAGTACTTC.

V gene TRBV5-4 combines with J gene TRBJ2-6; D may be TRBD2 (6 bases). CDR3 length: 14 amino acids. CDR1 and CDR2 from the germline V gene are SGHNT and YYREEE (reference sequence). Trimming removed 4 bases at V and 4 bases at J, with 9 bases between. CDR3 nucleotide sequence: TGTGCCAGCAGCCGGGGGTCCGGGGCCAACGTCCTGACTTTC. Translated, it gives CASSRGSGANVLTF.

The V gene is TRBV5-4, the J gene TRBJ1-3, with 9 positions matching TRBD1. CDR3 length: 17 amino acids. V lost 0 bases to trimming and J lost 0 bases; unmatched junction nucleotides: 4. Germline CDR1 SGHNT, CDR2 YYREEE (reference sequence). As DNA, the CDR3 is TGTGCCAGCAGCTTGGCAAGGGACAGGGACTCTGGAAACACCATATATTTT. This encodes CASSLARDRDSGNTIYF.

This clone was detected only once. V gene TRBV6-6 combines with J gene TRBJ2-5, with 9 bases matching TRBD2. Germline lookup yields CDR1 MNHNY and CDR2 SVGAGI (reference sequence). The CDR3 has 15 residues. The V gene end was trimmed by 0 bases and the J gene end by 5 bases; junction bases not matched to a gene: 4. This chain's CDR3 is CASSYSAGGVETQYF. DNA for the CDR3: TGTGCCAGCAGTTACTCAGCGGGGGGCGTGGAGACCCAGTACTTC.

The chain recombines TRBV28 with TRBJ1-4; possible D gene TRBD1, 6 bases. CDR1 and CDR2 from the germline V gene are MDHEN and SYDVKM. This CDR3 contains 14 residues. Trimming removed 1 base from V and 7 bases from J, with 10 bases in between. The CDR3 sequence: CASSLSGAREKLFF. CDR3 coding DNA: TGTGCCAGCAGTTTATCAGGGGCGCGTGAAAAACTGTTTTTT. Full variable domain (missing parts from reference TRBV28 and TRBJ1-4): DVKVTQSSRYLVKRTGEKVFLECVQDMDHENMFWYRQDPGLGLRLIYFSYDVKMKEKGDIPEGYSVSREKKERFSLILESASTNQTSMYLCASSLSGAREKLFFGSGTQLSVL.

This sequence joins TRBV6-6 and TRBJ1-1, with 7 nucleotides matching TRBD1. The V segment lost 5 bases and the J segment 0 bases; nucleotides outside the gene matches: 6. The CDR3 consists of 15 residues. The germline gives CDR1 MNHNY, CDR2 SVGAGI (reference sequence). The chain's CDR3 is CASSPGTALNTEAFF. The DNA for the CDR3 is TGTGCCAGCAGTCCAGGGACAGCCTTGAACACTGAAGCTTTCTTT.

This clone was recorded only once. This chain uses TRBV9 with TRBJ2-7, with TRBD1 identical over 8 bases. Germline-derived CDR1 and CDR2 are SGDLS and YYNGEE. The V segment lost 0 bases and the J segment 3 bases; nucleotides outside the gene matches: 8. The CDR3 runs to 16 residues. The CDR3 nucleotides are TGTGCCAGCAGCGTAGACCCCGGGACAGGAGGCTACGAGCAGTACTTC. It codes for CASSVDPGTGGYEQYF.

The CDR3 reads CSVVPGQVQAFF. CDR3 DNA: TGCAGCGTTGTCCCGGGACAGGTTCAAGCTTTCTTT. The rearrangement joins TRBV29-1 to TRBJ1-1; 8 bases are shared with TRBD1. The trim removed 4 bases at V and 9 bases at J, leaving 7 bases unmatched. The length of the CDR3 is 12 residues. CDR1 and CDR2 from the germline V gene are SQVTM and ANQGSEA.

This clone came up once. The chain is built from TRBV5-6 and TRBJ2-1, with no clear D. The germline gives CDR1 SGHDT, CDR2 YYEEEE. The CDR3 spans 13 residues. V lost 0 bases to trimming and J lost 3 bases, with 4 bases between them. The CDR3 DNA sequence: TGTGCCAGCAGCTTGGCTAGCTACAATGAGCAGTTCTTC. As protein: CASSLASYNEQFF.

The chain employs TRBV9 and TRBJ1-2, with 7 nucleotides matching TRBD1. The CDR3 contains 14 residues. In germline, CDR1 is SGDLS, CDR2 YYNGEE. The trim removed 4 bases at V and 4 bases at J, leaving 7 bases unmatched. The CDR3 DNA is TGTGCCAGCAGCTTCTGGACAGGAGGCTATGGCTACACCTTC. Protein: CASSFWTGGYGYTF.

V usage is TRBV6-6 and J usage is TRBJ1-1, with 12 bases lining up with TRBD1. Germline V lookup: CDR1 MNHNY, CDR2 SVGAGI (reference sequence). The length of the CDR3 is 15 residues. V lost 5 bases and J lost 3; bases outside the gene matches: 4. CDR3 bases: TGTGCCAGCAGTACGCGGGACAGGGGGCACACTGAAGCTTTCTTT. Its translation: CASSTRDRGHTEAFF.

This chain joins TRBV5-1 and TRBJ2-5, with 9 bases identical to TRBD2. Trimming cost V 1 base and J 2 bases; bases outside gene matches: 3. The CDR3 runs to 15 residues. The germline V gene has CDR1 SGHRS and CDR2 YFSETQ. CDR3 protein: CASSLNSGGQETQYF. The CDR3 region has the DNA TGCGCCAGCAGCTTGAATAGCGGGGGTCAAGAGACCCAGTACTTC. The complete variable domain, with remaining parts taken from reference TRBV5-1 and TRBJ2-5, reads KAGVTQTPRYLIKTRGQQVTLSCSPISGHRSVSWYQQTPGQGLQFLFEYFSETQRNKGNFPGRFSGRQFSNSRSEMNVSTLELGDSALYLCASSLNSGGQETQYFGPGTRLLVL.

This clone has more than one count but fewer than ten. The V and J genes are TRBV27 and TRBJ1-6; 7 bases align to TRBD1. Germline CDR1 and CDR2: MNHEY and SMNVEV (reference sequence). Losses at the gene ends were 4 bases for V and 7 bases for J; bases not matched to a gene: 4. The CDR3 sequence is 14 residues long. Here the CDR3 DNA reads TGTGCCAGCAGTTCCGGGACAGCCAATTCACCCCTCCACTTT. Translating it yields CASSSGTANSPLHF.

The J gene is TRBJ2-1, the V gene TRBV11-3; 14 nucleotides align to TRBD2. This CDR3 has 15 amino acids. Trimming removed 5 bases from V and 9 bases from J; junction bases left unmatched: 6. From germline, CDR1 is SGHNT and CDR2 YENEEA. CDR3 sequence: CASSQTSGGAGEQFF. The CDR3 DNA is TGTGCCAGCAGCCAGACTAGCGGGGGGGCTGGTGAGCAGTTCTTC.

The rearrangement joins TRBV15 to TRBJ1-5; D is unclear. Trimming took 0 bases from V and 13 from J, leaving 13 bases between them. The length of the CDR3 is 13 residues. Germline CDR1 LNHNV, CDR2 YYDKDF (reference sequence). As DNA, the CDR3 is TGTGCCACCAGCAGAGAACCGGTCAGGAATCAGCATTTT. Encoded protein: CATSREPVRNQHF.

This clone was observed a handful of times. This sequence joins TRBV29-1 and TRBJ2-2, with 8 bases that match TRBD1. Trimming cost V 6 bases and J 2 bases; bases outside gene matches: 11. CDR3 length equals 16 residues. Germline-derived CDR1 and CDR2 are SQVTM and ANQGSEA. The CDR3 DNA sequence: TGCAGCGTCCGGATAATACAGGGGGGCAACACCGGGGAGCTGTTTTTT. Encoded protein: CSVRIIQGGNTGELFF.

The CDR3 coding sequence is TGTGCCAGCAGCCCCGGACAGGGCATTCCCACGGATACGCAGTATTTT. This translates into CASSPGQGIPTDTQYF. The V gene is TRBV7-2, the J gene TRBJ2-3, with 8 bases identical to TRBD1. The CDR3 has 16 amino acids. Per germline, CDR1 SGHTA and CDR2 FQGNSA. The V gene end was trimmed by 5 bases and the J gene end by 6 bases; junction bases not matched to a gene: 13. Full variable domain (remainder filled in from reference TRBV7-2 and TRBJ2-3): GAGVSQSPSNKVTEKGKDVELRCDPISGHTALYWYRQSLGQGLEFLIYFQGNSAPDKSGLPSDRFSAERTGGSVSTLTIQRTQQEDSAVYLCASSPGQGIPTDTQYFGPGTRLTVL.

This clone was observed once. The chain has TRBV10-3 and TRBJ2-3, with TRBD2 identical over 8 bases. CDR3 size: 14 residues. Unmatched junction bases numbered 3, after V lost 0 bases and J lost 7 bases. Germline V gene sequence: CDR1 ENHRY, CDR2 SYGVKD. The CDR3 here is CAISESAGVYTQYF. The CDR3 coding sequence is TGTGCCATCAGTGAGTCAGCGGGGGTGTATACGCAGTATTTT.

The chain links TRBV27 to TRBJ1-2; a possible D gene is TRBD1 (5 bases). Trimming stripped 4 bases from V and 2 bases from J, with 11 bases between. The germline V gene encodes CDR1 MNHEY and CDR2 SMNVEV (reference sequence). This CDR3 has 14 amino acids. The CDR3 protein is CASSSRGRNYGYTF. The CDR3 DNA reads TGTGCCAGCAGTTCCCGGGGGAGGAACTATGGCTACACCTTC.

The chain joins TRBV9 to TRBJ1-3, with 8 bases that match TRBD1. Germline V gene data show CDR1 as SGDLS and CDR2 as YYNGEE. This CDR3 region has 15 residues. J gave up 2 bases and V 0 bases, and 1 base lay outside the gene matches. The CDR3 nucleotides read TGTGCCAGCAGCGTAGCAGGGGGCACTGGAAACACCATATATTTT. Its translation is CASSVAGGTGNTIYF.

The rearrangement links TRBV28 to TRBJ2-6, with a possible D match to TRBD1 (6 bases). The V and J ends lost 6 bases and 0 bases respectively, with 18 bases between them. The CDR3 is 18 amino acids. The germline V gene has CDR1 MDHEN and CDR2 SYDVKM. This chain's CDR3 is CASSQWRWGHSGANVLTF. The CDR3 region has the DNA TGTGCCAGCAGCCAATGGAGGTGGGGACACTCTGGGGCCAACGTCCTGACTTTC. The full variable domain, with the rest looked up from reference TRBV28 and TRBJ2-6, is DVKVTQSSRYLVKRTGEKVFLECVQDMDHENMFWYRQDPGLGLRLIYFSYDVKMKEKGDIPEGYSVSREKKERFSLILESASTNQTSMYLCASSQWRWGHSGANVLTFGAGSRLTVL.

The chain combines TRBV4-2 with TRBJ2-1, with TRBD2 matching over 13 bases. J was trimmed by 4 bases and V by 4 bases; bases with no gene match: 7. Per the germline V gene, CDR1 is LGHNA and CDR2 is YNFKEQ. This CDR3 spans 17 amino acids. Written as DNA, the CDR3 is TGTGCCAGCAGCCCAAGGACTAGCGGGGGCCCATACAATGAGCAGTTCTTC. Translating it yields CASSPRTSGGPYNEQFF.

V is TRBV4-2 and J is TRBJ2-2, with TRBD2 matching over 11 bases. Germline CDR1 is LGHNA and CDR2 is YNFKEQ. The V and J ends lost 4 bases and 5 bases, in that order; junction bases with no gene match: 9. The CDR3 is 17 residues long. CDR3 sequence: CASSPLAGGLLTGELFF. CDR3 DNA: TGTGCCAGCAGCCCGTTAGCGGGGGGGCTGTTAACCGGGGAGCTGTTTTTT.

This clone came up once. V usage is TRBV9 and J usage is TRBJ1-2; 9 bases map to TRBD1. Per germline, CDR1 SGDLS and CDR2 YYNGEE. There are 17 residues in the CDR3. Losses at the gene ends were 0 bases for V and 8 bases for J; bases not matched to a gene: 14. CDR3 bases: TGTGCCAGCAGCGTAGATATATGGGGACAGGGCGGAAGCGGCTACACCTTC. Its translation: CASSVDIWGQGGSGYTF.

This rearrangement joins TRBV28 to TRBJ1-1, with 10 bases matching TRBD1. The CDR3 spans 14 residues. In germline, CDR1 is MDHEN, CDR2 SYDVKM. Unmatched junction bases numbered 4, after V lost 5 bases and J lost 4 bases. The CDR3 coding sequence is TGTGCCAGCAGTGCTTGGACAGGGGGCACTGAAGCTTTCTTT. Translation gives CASSAWTGGTEAFF.

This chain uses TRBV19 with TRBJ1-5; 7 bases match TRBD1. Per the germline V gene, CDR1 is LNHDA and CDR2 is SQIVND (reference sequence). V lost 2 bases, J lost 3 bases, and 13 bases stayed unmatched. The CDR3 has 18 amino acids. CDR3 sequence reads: CASSIRVNRQGTNQPQHF. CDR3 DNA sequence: TGTGCCAGTAGTATAAGGGTGAACCGACAGGGCACCAATCAGCCCCAGCATTTT.

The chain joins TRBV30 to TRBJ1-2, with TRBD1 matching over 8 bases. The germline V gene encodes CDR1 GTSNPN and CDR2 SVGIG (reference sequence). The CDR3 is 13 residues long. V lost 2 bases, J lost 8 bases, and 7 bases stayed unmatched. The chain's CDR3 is CAWSRMTGDGYTF. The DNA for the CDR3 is TGTGCCTGGAGTAGAATGACAGGGGACGGCTACACCTTC.

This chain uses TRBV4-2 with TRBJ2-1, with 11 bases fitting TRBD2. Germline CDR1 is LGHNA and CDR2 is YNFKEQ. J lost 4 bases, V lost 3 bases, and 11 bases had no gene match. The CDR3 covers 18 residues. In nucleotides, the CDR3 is TGTGCCAGCAGCCAGGGAAGTTCCGGGACTAGCGGTTACAATGAGCAGTTCTTC. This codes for CASSQGSSGTSGYNEQFF.

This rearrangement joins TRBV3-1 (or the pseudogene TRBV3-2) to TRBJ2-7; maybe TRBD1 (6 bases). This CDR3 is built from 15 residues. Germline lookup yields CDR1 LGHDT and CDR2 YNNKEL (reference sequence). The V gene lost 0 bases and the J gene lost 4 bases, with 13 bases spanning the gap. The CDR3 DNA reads TGTGCCAGCAGCCAAGATCCCGGACAGTCATACGAGCAGTACTTC. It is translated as CASSQDPGQSYEQYF.